The present entry profiles one T cell receptor (beta chain) with its context. Antigen unknown. The data derive from a study of T-cell reconstitution after alpha-beta-depleted transplantation in children. Study-level findings and limits: Reported findings indicate that, about two months after transplant, alpha-beta T cells came from several hundred expanded clones, which were derived from non-depleted graft cells. Diversity and T-cell counts at one year after transplant derived mostly from new T cells. Some patients' high day-60 TCRbeta diversity was attributed to recipient cells surviving conditioning.

Germline lookup yields CDR1 SGHAT and CDR2 FQNNGV. V trimming: 1 base; J trimming: 4 bases; junction bases outside the gene matches: 14. This CDR3 is built from 18 residues. A TCRbeta library incorporating unique molecular identifiers was prepared. Each CDR3 protein gets one entry after TCRdb re-called the PCR reads with MiXCR. The table has approximately 520,000 distinct CDR3 sequences, 9.5% to 12% seen once. This clonotype originated in a female patient between 2 and 15 years old who had a stem cell transplant for aplastic anemia, so the T cells may come from the graft donor. The chain uses TRBV11-2 and TRBJ2-5, with 8 bases that match TRBD2. The specimen comprised PBMCs, mostly from graft donor cells, sampled 180 days after TCRalphabeta/CD19-depleted stem cell transplant. The CDR3 loop is CASSLGRGGGRLGETQYF. The CDR3 nucleotides are TGTGCCAGCAGCTTAGGCCGGGGTGGCGGGAGGTTGGGAGAGACCCAGTACTTC.